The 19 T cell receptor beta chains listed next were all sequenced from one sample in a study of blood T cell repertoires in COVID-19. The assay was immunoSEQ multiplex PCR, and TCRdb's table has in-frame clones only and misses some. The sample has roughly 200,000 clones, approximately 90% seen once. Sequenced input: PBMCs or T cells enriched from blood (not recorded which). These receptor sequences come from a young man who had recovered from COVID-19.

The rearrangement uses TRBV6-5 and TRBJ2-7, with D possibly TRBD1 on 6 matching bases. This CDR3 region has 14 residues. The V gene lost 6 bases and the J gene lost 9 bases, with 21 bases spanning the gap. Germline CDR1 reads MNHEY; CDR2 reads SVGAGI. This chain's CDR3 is CASSERFDRQRQYF. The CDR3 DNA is TGTGCCAGCAGCGAGCGGTTTGACAGGCAACGGCAGTACTTC.

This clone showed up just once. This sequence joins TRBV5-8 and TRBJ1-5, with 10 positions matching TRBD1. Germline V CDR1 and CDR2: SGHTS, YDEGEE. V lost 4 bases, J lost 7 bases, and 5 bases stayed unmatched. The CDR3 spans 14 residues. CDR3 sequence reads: CASSRDRGWQPQHF. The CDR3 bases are TGTGCCAGCAGCCGGGACAGGGGATGGCAGCCCCAGCATTTT.

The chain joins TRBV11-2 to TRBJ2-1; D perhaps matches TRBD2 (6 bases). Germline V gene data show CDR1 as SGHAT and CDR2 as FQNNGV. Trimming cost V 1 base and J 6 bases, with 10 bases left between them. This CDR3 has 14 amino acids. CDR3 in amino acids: CASSLGGTSNEQFF. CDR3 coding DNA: TGTGCCAGCAGCTTAGGGGGGACTTCCAATGAGCAGTTCTTC.

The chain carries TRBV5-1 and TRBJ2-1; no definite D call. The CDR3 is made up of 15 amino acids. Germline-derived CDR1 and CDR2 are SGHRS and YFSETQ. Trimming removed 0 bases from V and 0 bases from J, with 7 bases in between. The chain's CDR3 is CASSLEQSSYNEQFF. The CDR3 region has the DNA TGCGCCAGCAGCTTGGAACAGTCCTCCTACAATGAGCAGTTCTTC. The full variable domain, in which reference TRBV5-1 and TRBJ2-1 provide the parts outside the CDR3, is KAGVTQTPRYLIKTRGQQVTLSCSPISGHRSVSWYQQTPGQGLQFLFEYFSETQRNKGNFPGRFSGRQFSNSRSEMNVSTLELGDSALYLCASSLEQSSYNEQFFGPGTRLTVL.

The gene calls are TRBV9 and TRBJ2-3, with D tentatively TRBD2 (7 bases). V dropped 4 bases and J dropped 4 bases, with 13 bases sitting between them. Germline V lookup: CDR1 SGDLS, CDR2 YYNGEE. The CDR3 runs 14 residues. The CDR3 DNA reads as TGTGCCAGCAGCTGGGAGGGGGGCGCAGATACGCAGTATTTT. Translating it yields CASSWEGGADTQYF.

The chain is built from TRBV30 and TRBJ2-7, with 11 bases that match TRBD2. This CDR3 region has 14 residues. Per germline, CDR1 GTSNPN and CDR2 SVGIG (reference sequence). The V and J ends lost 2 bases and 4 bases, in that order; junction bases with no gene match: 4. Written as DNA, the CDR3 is TGTGCCTGGAGTAGGGGACTAGCGGAGTACGAGCAGTACTTC. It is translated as CAWSRGLAEYEQYF.

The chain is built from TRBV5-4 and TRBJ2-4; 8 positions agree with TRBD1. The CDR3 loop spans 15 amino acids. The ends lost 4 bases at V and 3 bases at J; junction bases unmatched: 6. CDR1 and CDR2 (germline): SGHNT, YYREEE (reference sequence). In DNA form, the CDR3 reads TGTGCCAGCAGCAAGGGACAGGATGGCAAAAACATTCAGTACTTC. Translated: CASSKGQDGKNIQYF.

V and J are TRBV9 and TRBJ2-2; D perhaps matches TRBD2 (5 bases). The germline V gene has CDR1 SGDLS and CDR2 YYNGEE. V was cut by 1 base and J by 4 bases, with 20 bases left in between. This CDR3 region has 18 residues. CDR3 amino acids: CASSVSPRLPRSTGELFF. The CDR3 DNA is TGTGCCAGCAGCGTAAGCCCCAGACTACCTCGCAGCACCGGGGAGCTGTTTTTT.

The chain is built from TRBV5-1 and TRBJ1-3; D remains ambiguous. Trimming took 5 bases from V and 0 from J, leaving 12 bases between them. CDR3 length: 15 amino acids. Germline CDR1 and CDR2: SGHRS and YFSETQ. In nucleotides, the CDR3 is TGCGCCAGCAGTTCGGCAGGTACCTCTGGAAACACCATATATTTT. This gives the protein CASSSAGTSGNTIYF.

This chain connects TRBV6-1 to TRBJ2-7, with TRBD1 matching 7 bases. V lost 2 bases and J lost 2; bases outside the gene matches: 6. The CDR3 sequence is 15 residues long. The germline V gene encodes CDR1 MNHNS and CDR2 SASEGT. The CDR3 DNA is TGTGCCAGCAGTGAAAGGGTAGGGGGCGCCTACGAGCAGTACTTC. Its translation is CASSERVGGAYEQYF.

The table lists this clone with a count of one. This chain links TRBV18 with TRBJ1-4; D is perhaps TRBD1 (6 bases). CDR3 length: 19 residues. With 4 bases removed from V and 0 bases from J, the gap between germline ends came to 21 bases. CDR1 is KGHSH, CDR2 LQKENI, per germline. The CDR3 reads CASSRNRASELATNEKLFF. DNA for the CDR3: TGTGCCAGCTCACGGAACAGGGCTTCGGAACTGGCAACTAATGAAAAACTGTTTTTT.

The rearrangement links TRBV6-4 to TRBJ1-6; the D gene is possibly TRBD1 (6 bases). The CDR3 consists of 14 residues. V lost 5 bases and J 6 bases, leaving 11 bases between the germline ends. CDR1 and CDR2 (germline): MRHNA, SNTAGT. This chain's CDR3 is CASSLDSFNSPLHF. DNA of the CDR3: TGTGCCAGCAGTTTGGACAGCTTTAATTCACCCCTCCACTTT.

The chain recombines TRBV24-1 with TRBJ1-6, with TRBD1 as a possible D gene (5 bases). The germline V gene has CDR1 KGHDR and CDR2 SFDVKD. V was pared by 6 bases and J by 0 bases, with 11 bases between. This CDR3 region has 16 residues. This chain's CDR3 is CATSNRQSSYNSPLHF. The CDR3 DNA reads TGTGCCACCAGTAACCGACAGAGCTCCTATAATTCACCCCTCCACTTT.

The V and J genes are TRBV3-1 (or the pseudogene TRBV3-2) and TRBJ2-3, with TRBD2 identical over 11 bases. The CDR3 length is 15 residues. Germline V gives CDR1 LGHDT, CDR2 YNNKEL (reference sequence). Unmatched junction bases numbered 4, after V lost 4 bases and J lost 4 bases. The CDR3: CASSLGTSGADTQYF. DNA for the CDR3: TGTGCCAGCAGCCTTGGGACTAGCGGCGCAGATACGCAGTATTTT.

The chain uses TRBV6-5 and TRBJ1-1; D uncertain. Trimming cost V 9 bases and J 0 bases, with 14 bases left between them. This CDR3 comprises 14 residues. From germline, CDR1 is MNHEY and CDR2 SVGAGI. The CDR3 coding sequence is TGTGCCAGGCCAGGAGGTTGCATGAACACTGAAGCTTTCTTT. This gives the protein CARPGGCMNTEAFF.

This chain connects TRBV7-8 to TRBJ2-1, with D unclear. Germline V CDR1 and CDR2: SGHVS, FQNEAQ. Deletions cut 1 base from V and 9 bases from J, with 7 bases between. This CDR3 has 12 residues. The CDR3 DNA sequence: TGTGCCAGCAGCTTAGATGATAGTGAGCAGTTCTTC. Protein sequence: CASSLDDSEQFF. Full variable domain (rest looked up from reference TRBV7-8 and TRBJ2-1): GAGVSQSPRYKVAKRGQDVALRCDPISGHVSLFWYQQALGQGPEFLTYFQNEAQLDKSGLPSDRFFAERPEGSVSTLKIQRTQQEDSAVYLCASSLDDSEQFFGPGTRLTVL.

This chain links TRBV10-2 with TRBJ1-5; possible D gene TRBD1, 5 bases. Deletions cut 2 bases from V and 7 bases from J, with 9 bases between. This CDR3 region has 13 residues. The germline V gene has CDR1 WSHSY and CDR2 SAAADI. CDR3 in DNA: TGCGCCAGCAGTGAGGCAGGGCGGCAGCCCCAGCATTTT. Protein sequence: CASSEAGRQPQHF.

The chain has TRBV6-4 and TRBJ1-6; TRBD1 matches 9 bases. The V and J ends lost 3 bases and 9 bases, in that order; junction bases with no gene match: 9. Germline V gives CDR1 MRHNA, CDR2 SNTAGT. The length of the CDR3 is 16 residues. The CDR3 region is CASSESAGTGTSPLHF. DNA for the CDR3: TGTGCCAGCAGTGAGTCGGCCGGGACAGGGACTTCACCCCTCCACTTT.

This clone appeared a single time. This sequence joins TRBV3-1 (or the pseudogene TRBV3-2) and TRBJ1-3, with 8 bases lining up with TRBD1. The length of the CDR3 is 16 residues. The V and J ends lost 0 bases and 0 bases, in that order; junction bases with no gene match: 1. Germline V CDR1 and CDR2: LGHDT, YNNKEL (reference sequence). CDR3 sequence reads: CASSQEGQVSGNTIYF. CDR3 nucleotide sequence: TGTGCCAGCAGCCAAGAGGGACAGGTCTCTGGAAACACCATATATTTT.